Listed below are T cell receptor beta chains from one sample, sequenced in a study of shared clonotypes between healthy human individuals. Generated by immunoSEQ multiplex PCR, the TCRdb table keeps only in-frame clones and is missing some. Here the sample spans approximately 250,000 clones, 65% being singletons. Material for sequencing was memory CD4+ T cells sorted from blood. All receptors come from a young man in good health. CDR3s include the opening cysteine and the closing phenylalanine or tryptophan. D genes are given only for firm matches. Clone size is stated in some rows and not others, as once, few, many or a class when expanded.

cdr3_nt	cdr3_aa	d_call	v_call	j_call	clone_size
TGCGCCAGCAGGAGGTGGGGAGGGGGTGAGGAGACCCAGTACTTC	CASRRWGGGEETQYF	NA	TRBV5-1	TRBJ2-5	few
TGTGCCATCAGTGAGCCGGGACTCCAAGCCTACAATGAGCAGTTCTTC	CAISEPGLQAYNEQFF	NA	TRBV10-3	TRBJ2-1	NA
TGTGCCAGCAGCTTCGGGACTTTCGGGGAGACCCAGTACTTC	CASSFGTFGETQYF	NA	TRBV11-2	TRBJ2-5	NA
TGTGCCAGCTCGGAGATGAGTAGCTCCTACAATGAGCAGTTCTTC	CASSEMSSSYNEQFF	NA	TRBV18	TRBJ2-1	NA
TGTGCCAGCAGCTTAGGATTAGCTACAGATACGCAGTATTTT	CASSLGLATDTQYF	NA	TRBV7-9	TRBJ2-3	NA
TGTGCCATCTCCCGGGGGTGGGCCTACGAGCAGTACTTC	CAISRGWAYEQYF	NA	TRBV28	TRBJ2-7	NA
TGTGCCAGCAGCTCTCCGGTTCTTTCGCCTGAAGCTTTCTTT	CASSSPVLSPEAFF	NA	TRBV5-4	TRBJ1-1	NA
TGTGCCAGGTCCGGGACCCCGGGGGGGACCCAGTACTTC	CARSGTPGGTQYF	TRBD2	TRBV2	TRBJ2-5	NA
TGTGCCAGCAGCCAACAGACTAGCGGGAGGGCCACAGATACGCAGTATTTT	CASSQQTSGRATDTQYF	TRBD2	TRBV14	TRBJ2-3	NA
TGCGCCAGCAGCCAAGGCAGGGGGCAGGCCGGGGAGCTGTTTTTT	CASSQGRGQAGELFF	TRBD1	TRBV4-1	TRBJ2-2	NA
TGTGCCAGCAGCTTAGGGACTAGCGGATCTACGCAGTATTTT	CASSLGTSGSTQYF	TRBD2	TRBV11-2	TRBJ2-3	NA
TGTGCCAGCAGCTTAGAAGGGACACGGATAAATCAGCCCCAGCATTTT	CASSLEGTRINQPQHF	NA	TRBV7-2	TRBJ1-5	NA
TGTGCCAGCAGTTCCCCAGGATACGAGCAGTACTTC	CASSSPGYEQYF	NA	TRBV27	TRBJ2-7	NA
TGTGCCAGCAGTTCTCAAAATAGCAATCAGCCCCAGCATTTT	CASSSQNSNQPQHF	NA	TRBV28	TRBJ1-5	once
TGTGCCAGCCAAGGAATGAGCGGGTTCCTCAATGAGCAGTTCTTC	CASQGMSGFLNEQFF	NA	TRBV7-9	TRBJ2-1	many
TGTGCCAGCAGAGATAGACAGGGCCGGGGTCAGCCCCAGCATTTT	CASRDRQGRGQPQHF	TRBD1	TRBV11-3	TRBJ1-5	NA
TGTGCCAGCAGAACCGACGGACAGGGCAATCAGCCCCAGCATTTT	CASRTDGQGNQPQHF	TRBD1	TRBV27	TRBJ1-5	NA
TGTGCCAGCAGTACATCCCGGGACAGTGACAATGAGCAGTTCTTC	CASSTSRDSDNEQFF	TRBD1	TRBV25-1	TRBJ2-1	NA
TGTGCCAGCAGTTACCCCCCCGCCTACGAGCAGTACTTC	CASSYPPAYEQYF	NA	TRBV6-6	TRBJ2-7	NA
TGTGCCAGCAGTGGGGGGAGTGTGGCCGAGCAGTACTTC	CASSGGSVAEQYF	NA	TRBV28	TRBJ2-7	NA
TGTGCCAGCAGCCATCAAAGGGGACAAGAGACCCAGTACTTC	CASSHQRGQETQYF	NA	TRBV7-2	TRBJ2-5	NA